These 5 T cell receptor beta chains share one sample of origin, sequenced in a study of cytomegalovirus exposure and HLA in healthy donors. The PCR had 60 Vbeta and 13 Jbeta primers. Repertoires were generated with immunoSEQ multiplex PCR, while TCRdb's copy carries only in-frame clones and drops some. This sample has about 160,000 clones, with over 75% found just once. Sequencing used PBMCs. These receptor sequences come from a man aged 40-55 years in good health and CMV-seronegative.

The chain has TRBV7-2 and TRBJ2-7; 7 positions match TRBD1. CDR3 length: 15 amino acids. Germline V CDR1 and CDR2: SGHTA, FQGNSA. Trimming at V came to 5 bases and at J to 3 bases, leaving 10 bases not matched to a gene. CDR3 in DNA: TGTGCCAGCAGCCCCTCCGGGACAGTCATCTACGAGCAGTACTTC. Translation gives CASSPSGTVIYEQYF. Variable domain in full (rest from reference TRBV7-2 and TRBJ2-7): GAGVSQSPSNKVTEKGKDVELRCDPISGHTALYWYRQSLGQGLEFLIYFQGNSAPDKSGLPSDRFSAERTGGSVSTLTIQRTQQEDSAVYLCASSPSGTVIYEQYFGPGTRLTVT.

J is TRBJ2-1 and V is TRBV6-1; 12 bases match TRBD2. CDR3 size: 14 residues. V lost 2 bases and J lost 12; bases outside the gene matches: 5. From germline, CDR1 is MNHNS and CDR2 SASEGT. CDR3 nucleotide sequence: TGTGCCAGCAGTGAATCTAGCGGGGGGGGGAGGCAGTTCTTC. Protein product: CASSESSGGGRQFF.

The gene calls are TRBV7-3 and TRBJ2-3; TRBD1 matches at 12 bases. Germline trimming cut 5 bases from V and 4 bases from J; bases unmatched to any gene: 7. CDR3 length equals 16 residues. In germline, CDR1 is SGHTA, CDR2 FQGTGA. CDR3 sequence (DNA): TGTGCCAGCAGCCTTGGGACAGGGGGCGTATCAGATACGCAGTATTTT. It yields the protein CASSLGTGGVSDTQYF.

The sample holds a few counts of this clone. The chain uses TRBV7-9 and TRBJ1-2; 7 bases are shared with TRBD1. This CDR3 spans 15 amino acids. Germline CDR1 and CDR2: SEHNR and FQNEAQ (reference sequence). The V gene end was trimmed by 4 bases and the J gene end by 0 bases; junction bases not matched to a gene: 5. The chain's CDR3 is CASSSRQGANYGYTF. DNA for the CDR3: TGTGCCAGCAGCTCACGACAGGGCGCTAACTATGGCTACACCTTC.

V usage is TRBV10-3 and J usage is TRBJ1-4, with D perhaps matching TRBD1 (5 bases). Trimming stripped 7 bases from V and 10 bases from J, with 16 bases between. Per germline, CDR1 ENHRY and CDR2 SYGVKD. The CDR3 sequence is 13 residues long. The CDR3 loop is CAIMGGIGGKLFF. CDR3 in DNA: TGTGCCATCATGGGGGGAATCGGGGGAAAACTGTTTTTT.